These 10 T cell receptor beta chains were all obtained from the same sample, sequenced in a study of beta chain features in type 1 diabetes. Regarding the study as a whole: Significant though moderate, a shortening of TCRB CDR3s appeared in all four CD4+ subsets of Type 1 diabetes patients.

Expressed TCRB transcripts were sequenced because the isolated RNA had all been reverse transcribed beforehand. Repertoires were generated with immunoSEQ multiplex PCR, while TCRdb's copy carries only in-frame clones and drops some. The sample shows over 150,000 clones, around 8.3% of them seen only once. Their target antigens are unknown. The sample was central memory CD4+ T cells from blood. These receptors were collected from a woman aged 18-30 years with type 1 diabetes.

The chain carries TRBV30 and TRBJ2-1; TRBD2 agrees at 10 bases. Germline CDR1 reads GTSNPN; CDR2 reads SVGIG (reference sequence). There are 14 residues in the CDR3. V shed 4 bases and J 0 bases; nucleotides not matched to a gene: 0. CDR3 nucleotide sequence: TGTGCCTGGACTAGCGGGAGCTCCTACAATGAGCAGTTCTTC. This encodes CAWTSGSSYNEQFF.

This clone has just a few counts. The J gene is TRBJ2-5, the V gene TRBV7-9; the D gene is possibly TRBD1 (6 bases). The CDR3 runs 17 residues. Between the trimmed V and J ends, which lost 4 bases and 4 bases, there was a span of 22 bases. Germline CDR1 SEHNR, CDR2 FQNEAQ (reference sequence). This CDR3 is CASSSTVQPTRGETQYF. The CDR3 DNA is TGTGCCAGCAGCTCCACTGTCCAGCCAACCAGGGGAGAGACCCAGTACTTC.

Regarding this clone: The sample has other DNA sequences that encode this CDR3 too. The V call is TRBV4-3, the J call TRBJ2-7; 7 positions match TRBD1. This CDR3 contains 14 residues. Germline loops: CDR1 LGHNA, CDR2 YSLEER. The trim removed 5 bases at V and 0 bases at J, leaving 4 bases unmatched. CDR3 region: CASSSRDSSYEQYF. DNA for the CDR3: TGCGCCAGCAGCAGCCGGGACAGCTCCTACGAGCAGTACTTC.

This clone was picked up a small number of times. The rearrangement uses TRBV28 and TRBJ2-1; tentative D call: TRBD2 (6 bases). The CDR3 has 16 amino acids. Germline V gives CDR1 MDHEN, CDR2 SYDVKM. Trimming shortened V by 1 base and J by 1 base, and 11 bases separated the two germline ends. The CDR3 DNA reads TGTGCCAGCAGTTTATCCGGGAGCACTTCCTACAATGAGCAGTTCTTC. Amino acids: CASSLSGSTSYNEQFF.

The J gene is TRBJ2-3, the V gene TRBV6-1, with 8 bases that match TRBD2. Germline V gives CDR1 MNHNS, CDR2 SASEGT. V dropped 7 bases and J dropped 2; count of bases not matched to a gene: 5. CDR3 size: 14 residues. In DNA, the CDR3 is TGTGCCAGCACCGGGGGGGCCGACACAGATACGCAGTATTTT. Translation: CASTGGADTDTQYF.

The rearrangement uses TRBV27 and TRBJ2-1, with 16 nucleotides matching TRBD2. Germline loops: CDR1 MNHEY, CDR2 SMNVEV (reference sequence). The CDR3 extends over 17 amino acids. V was clipped by 6 bases and J by 7 bases; unmatched bases: 9. Here the CDR3 DNA reads TGTGCCAGCAGCCGGGGACTAGCGGGAGGGTTGAGGAATGAGCAGTTCTTC. Encoded protein: CASSRGLAGGLRNEQFF.

The chain uses TRBV19 and TRBJ2-7, with D perhaps TRBD1 (7 bases). With 7 bases removed from V and 3 bases from J, the gap between germline ends came to 22 bases. The length of the CDR3 is 16 residues. CDR1 and CDR2 from the germline V gene are LNHDA and SQIVND (reference sequence). CDR3: CASTAGSGQANYEQYF. The CDR3 nucleotides read TGTGCCAGTACCGCGGGGTCCGGACAGGCCAACTACGAGCAGTACTTC.

This clone occurred many times. The V call is TRBV15, the J call TRBJ1-1; the D gene is possibly TRBD1 (5 bases). The ends were cut back, 1 base at V and 4 bases at J, with 7 bases in the middle. There are 13 residues in the CDR3. The germline V gene encodes CDR1 LNHNV and CDR2 YYDKDF (reference sequence). Here the CDR3 DNA reads TGTGCCACCAGCAGAGGACAGCTCACTGAAGCTTTCTTT. Protein sequence: CATSRGQLTEAFF.

The chain links TRBV25-1 to TRBJ2-3; 11 bases are shared with TRBD2. The length of the CDR3 is 16 residues. The junction had 8 bases not matched to a gene; V was cut back by 6 bases and J by 3 bases. Germline loops: CDR1 MGHDK, CDR2 SYGVNS. The CDR3 bases are TGTGCCAGCAGCCGGACTAGCGGGCGACGAACAGATACGCAGTATTTT. Its protein product is CASSRTSGRRTDTQYF.

This clone appeared a few times. The chain recombines TRBV4-3 with TRBJ2-7; TRBD1 might be the D (5 bases). Trimming removed 5 bases from V and 4 bases from J, with 6 bases in between. The CDR3 consists of 11 residues. Looked up from germline, CDR1 is LGHNA and CDR2 is YSLEER. CDR3 nucleotides: TGCGCCAGCAGCTCAGGGTACGAGCAGTACTTC. This sequence encodes CASSSGYEQYF.